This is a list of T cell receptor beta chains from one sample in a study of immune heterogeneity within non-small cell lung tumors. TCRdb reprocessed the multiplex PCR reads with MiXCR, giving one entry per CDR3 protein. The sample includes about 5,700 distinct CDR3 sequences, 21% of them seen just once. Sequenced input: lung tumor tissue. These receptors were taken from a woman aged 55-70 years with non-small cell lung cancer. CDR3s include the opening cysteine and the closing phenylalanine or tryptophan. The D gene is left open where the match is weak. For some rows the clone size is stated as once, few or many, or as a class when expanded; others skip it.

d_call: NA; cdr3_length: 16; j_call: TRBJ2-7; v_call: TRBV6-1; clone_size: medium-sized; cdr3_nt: TGTGCCAGCAGTCCCCTGATAGCAGGAGCTCCGGGGGAGCAGTACTTC; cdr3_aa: CASSPLIAGAPGEQYF
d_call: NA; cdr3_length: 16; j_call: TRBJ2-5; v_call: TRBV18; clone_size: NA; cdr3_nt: TGTGCCAGCTCACCACCGGGGTCAAGGTTTTGGGAGACCCAGTACTTC; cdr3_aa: CASSPPGSRFWETQYF
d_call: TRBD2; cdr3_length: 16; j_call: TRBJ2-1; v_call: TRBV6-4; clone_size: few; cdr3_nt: TGTGCCAGCAGTGACTCGGGGGGGAGCTCCTACAATGAGCAGTTCTTC; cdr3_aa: CASSDSGGSSYNEQFF
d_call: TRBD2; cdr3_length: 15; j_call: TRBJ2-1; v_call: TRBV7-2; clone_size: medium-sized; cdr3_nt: TGTGCCAGCAGCCTCAGGACTAGCGGGAGCAATGAGCAGTTCTTC; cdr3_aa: CASSLRTSGSNEQFF
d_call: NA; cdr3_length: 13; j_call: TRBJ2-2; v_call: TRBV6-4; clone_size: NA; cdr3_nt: TGTGCCAGCAGTGCACGCGATACCGGGGAGCTGTTTTTT; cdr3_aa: CASSARDTGELFF
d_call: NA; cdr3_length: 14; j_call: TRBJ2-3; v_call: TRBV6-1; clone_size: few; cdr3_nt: TGTGCCAGCAGGGGGCGGCCTAGCACAGATACGCAGTATTTT; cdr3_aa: CASRGRPSTDTQYF
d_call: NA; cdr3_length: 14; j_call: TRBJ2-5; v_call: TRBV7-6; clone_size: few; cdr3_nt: TGTGCCAGCAGCTTAGAGTACCGTAAGGAGACCCAGTACTTC; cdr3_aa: CASSLEYRKETQYF
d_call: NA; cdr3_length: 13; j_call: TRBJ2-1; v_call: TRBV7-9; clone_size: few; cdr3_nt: TGTGCCAGCAGGGACCGGGGGCACAATGAGCAGTTCTTC; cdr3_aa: CASRDRGHNEQFF
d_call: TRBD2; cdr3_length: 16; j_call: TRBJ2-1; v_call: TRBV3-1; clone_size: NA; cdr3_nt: TGTGCCAGCAGCCCGGGACTAGCGGGAGAGGGCAATGAGCAGTTCTTC; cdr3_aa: CASSPGLAGEGNEQFF
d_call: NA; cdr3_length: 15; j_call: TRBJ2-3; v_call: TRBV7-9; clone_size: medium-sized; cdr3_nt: TGTGCCAGCAGCACCTGGATGAGGGAGGCAGATACGCAGTATTTT; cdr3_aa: CASSTWMREADTQYF
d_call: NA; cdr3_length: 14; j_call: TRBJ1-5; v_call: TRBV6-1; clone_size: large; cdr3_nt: TGTGCCAGCAGTGACTACGGACACAATCAGCCCCAGCATTTT; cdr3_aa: CASSDYGHNQPQHF
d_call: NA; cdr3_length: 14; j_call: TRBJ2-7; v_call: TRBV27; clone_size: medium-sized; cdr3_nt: TGTGCCAGCAGTTTAAAAAGGGGCCGGTACGAGCAGTACTTC; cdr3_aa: CASSLKRGRYEQYF
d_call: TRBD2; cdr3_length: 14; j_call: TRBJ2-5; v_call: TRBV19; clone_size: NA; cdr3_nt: TGTGCCAGTAGTATTACCCTAGCGGGAGAGACCCAGTACTTC; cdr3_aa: CASSITLAGETQYF
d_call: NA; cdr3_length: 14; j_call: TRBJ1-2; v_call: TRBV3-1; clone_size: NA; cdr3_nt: TGTGCCAGCAGCCCCTTGAGGGCTGGCTATGGCTACACCTTC; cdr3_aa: CASSPLRAGYGYTF
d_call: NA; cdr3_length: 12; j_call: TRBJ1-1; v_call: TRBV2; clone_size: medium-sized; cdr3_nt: TGTGCCAGAACCACAGAGAACACTGAAGCTTTCTTT; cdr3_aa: CARTTENTEAFF
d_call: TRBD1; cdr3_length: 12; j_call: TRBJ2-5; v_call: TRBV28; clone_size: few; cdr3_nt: TGTGCCAGCAGCACACCGGGACAGGAGTTCCACTTC; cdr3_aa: CASSTPGQEFHF
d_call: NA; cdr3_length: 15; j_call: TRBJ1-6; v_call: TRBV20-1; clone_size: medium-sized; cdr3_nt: TGCAGTGCTAGTGGCCGGAGCTCCTATAATTCACCCCTCCACTTT; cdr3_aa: CSASGRSSYNSPLHF
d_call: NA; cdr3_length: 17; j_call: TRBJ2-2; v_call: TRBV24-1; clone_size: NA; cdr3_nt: TGTGCCACCAGTGATCCCGCGCAGTGGCCGAACACCGGGGAGCTGTTTTTT; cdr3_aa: CATSDPAQWPNTGELFF
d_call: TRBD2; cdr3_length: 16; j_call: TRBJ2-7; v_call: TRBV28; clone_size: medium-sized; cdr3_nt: TGTGCCAGCAGTTTAAAGCGTGCGGGAGGGACCTACGAGCAGTACTTC; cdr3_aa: CASSLKRAGGTYEQYF
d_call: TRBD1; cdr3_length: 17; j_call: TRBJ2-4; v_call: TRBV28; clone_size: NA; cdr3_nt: TGTGCCAGCAGCACACGAGGGGACAGGGACCTAGAAAACATTCAGTACTTC; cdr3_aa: CASSTRGDRDLENIQYF
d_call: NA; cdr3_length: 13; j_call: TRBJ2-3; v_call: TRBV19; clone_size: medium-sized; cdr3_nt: TGTGCCAGTAGTATAGTCCCCCAGGATACGCAGTATTTT; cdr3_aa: CASSIVPQDTQYF
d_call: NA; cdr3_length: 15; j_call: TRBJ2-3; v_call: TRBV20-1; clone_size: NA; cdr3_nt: TGCAGTGCTAGATATGAAATGTGGGTCACAGATACGCAGTATTTT; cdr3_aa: CSARYEMWVTDTQYF
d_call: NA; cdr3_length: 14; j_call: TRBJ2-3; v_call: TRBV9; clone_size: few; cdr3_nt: TGTGCCAGCAGCGGGGGACGGTGGGCGGATACGCAGTATTTT; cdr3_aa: CASSGGRWADTQYF
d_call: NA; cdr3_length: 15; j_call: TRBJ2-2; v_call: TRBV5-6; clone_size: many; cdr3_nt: TGTGCCAGCAGCTTGGACGGGAGAGAGGGCGGGGAGCTGTTTTTT; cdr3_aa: CASSLDGREGGELFF
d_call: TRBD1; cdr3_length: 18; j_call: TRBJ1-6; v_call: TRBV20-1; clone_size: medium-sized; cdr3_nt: TGCAGTGCTAGCCTAACCGTCAGGGGGATTGTTTATAATTCACCCCTCCACTTT; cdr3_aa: CSASLTVRGIVYNSPLHF
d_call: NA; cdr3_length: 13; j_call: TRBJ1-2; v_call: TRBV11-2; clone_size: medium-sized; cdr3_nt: TGTGCCAGCAGCTTAGGGACAAACTATGGCTACACCTTC; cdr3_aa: CASSLGTNYGYTF
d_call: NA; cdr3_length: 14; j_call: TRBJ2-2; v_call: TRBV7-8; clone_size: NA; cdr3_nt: TGTGCCAGCAGCTTAGTCACCTACACCGGGGAGCTGTTTTTT; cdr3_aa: CASSLVTYTGELFF
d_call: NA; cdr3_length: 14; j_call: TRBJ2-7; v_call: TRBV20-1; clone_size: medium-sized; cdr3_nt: TGCAGTGCTAGAGCCGCAGGACGGCTCTACGAGCAGTACTTC; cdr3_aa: CSARAAGRLYEQYF